What follows are 19 T cell receptor beta chains derived from one specimen sequenced in a study of T cells in localized non-small cell lung cancer. TCRdb's copy holds only in-frame clones and misses some; the assay was immunoSEQ multiplex PCR. The data hold about 54,000 clones, with about 80% observed a single time. The source was peripheral blood, collected before any cancer treatment. The receptor source for this set is a female donor at least 60 years old with stage II squamous cell lung carcinoma.

V gene TRBV19 combines with J gene TRBJ2-1, with 12 bases that match TRBD2. Germline V gives CDR1 LNHDA, CDR2 SQIVND (reference sequence). V shed 3 bases and J 6 bases; nucleotides not matched to a gene: 9. This CDR3 is built from 17 residues. The CDR3 spells CASSIDGGLAGTNEQFF. The CDR3 nucleotides read TGTGCCAGTAGTATCGACGGGGGACTAGCGGGTACCAATGAGCAGTTCTTC.

J is TRBJ1-6 and V is TRBV5-1; 10 bases agree with TRBD1. The CDR3 is made up of 15 amino acids. Germline V gene lookup returns CDR1 SGHRS and CDR2 YFSETQ. Trimming took 0 bases from V and 9 from J; bases not matched to a gene: 3. The CDR3 region is CASSLARTGGSPLHF. CDR3 coding DNA: TGCGCCAGCAGCTTGGCCCGGACAGGGGGTTCACCCCTCCACTTT.

The DNA of the CDR3 is TGTGCCAGCAGCGGTTCAACTGACAGGGGGGACACTGAAGCTTTCTTT. The encoded protein is CASSGSTDRGDTEAFF. The chain uses TRBV9 and TRBJ1-1; 9 bases are a match to TRBD1. Trimming at V came to 3 bases and at J to 3 bases, leaving 9 bases not matched to a gene. This CDR3 has 16 amino acids. Germline lookup yields CDR1 SGDLS and CDR2 YYNGEE.

V gene TRBV28 combines with J gene TRBJ1-2, with 9 bases aligning to TRBD1. Germline V gene sequence: CDR1 MDHEN, CDR2 SYDVKM. The CDR3 loop spans 16 amino acids. After removal of 4 bases from V and 5 bases from J, the junction contained 11 bases not matched to a gene. The CDR3 loop reads CASSSSPTGGWYGYTF. Written as DNA, the CDR3 is TGTGCCAGCAGTTCCTCGCCCACAGGGGGCTGGTATGGCTACACCTTC.

The chain employs TRBV19 and TRBJ1-5; 7 bases line up with TRBD1. After removal of 3 bases from V and 7 bases from J, the junction contained 6 bases not matched to a gene. This CDR3 is 14 amino acids long. CDR1 LNHDA and CDR2 SQIVND come from the germline V gene (reference sequence). CDR3 DNA sequence: TGTGCCAGTAGTATCGACAGGGTGAGCCAGCCCCAGCATTTT. It encodes CASSIDRVSQPQHF.

This chain links TRBV4-2 with TRBJ2-2, with D hard to call. CDR1 LGHNA and CDR2 YNFKEQ come from the germline V gene. Trimming took 4 bases from V and 7 from J, leaving 16 bases between them. This CDR3 is built from 15 residues. CDR3 sequence (DNA): TGTGCCAGCAGCCCCCCCCGAATAGCCGGCGGGGAGCTGTTTTTT. It translates to CASSPPRIAGGELFF.

The rearrangement links TRBV27 to TRBJ1-1, with D possibly being TRBD1 (5 bases). Germline V lookup: CDR1 MNHEY, CDR2 SMNVEV (reference sequence). The CDR3 loop spans 16 amino acids. Deletions cut 3 bases from V and 5 bases from J, with 19 bases between. CDR3 sequence: CASSFIGTDPGTEAFF. The CDR3 DNA reads as TGTGCCAGCAGTTTTATCGGGACGGATCCTGGGACTGAAGCTTTCTTT.

This clone was recorded a few times. CDR3 residues: CASSQGVRAGGYTF. The CDR3, as DNA: TGCGCCAGCAGCCAAGGGGTAAGGGCTGGCGGCTACACCTTC. The chain combines TRBV4-3 with TRBJ1-2; D unresolved. V was clipped by 1 base and J by 8 bases, with 14 bases between them. From germline, CDR1 is LGHNA and CDR2 YSLEER. The CDR3 length is 14 residues.

The genes are TRBV23-1 and TRBJ2-5, with D unresolved. TRBV23-1 is flagged as an ORF with uncertain function. This CDR3 region has 16 residues. V lost 7 bases and J lost 9, with 27 bases in between. Here the CDR3 DNA reads TGCGCCAGCATCACAGACGGTAGGAGCCCCAACTTGGCCCAGTACTTC. Translation: CASITDGRSPNLAQYF.

This chain uses TRBV13 with TRBJ2-3, with D possibly matching TRBD2 (5 bases). Germline CDR1 is PRHDT and CDR2 is FYEKMQ (reference sequence). V shed 7 bases and J shed 2 bases, with 13 bases lying between them. The CDR3 spans 14 residues. The CDR3: CASTSQRHTDTQYF. The CDR3 region has the DNA TGTGCCAGCACTTCCCAGCGGCACACAGATACGCAGTATTTT.

V and J are TRBV30 and TRBJ1-5, with a possible D match to TRBD1 (5 bases). Between the trimmed V and J ends, which lost 1 base and 0 bases, there was a span of 16 bases. The CDR3 contains 17 residues. The germline V gene encodes CDR1 GTSNPN and CDR2 SVGIG (reference sequence). CDR3 coding DNA: TGTGCCTGGAGTGATGGGCAGGGAGGGATTAGCAATCAGCCCCAGCATTTT. Translated: CAWSDGQGGISNQPQHF.

The gene calls are TRBV4-3 and TRBJ1-2; D not resolved. CDR3 length: 14 residues. V was trimmed by 6 bases and J by 0 bases, leaving 11 bases between them. The germline gives CDR1 LGHNA, CDR2 YSLEER. The CDR3 nucleotides read TGCGCCAGCAGGCAGGTTCCCTCTAACTATGGCTACACCTTC. Translation: CASRQVPSNYGYTF.

This sequence joins TRBV9 and TRBJ1-3; D unclear. Germline lookup yields CDR1 SGDLS and CDR2 YYNGEE. CDR3 length equals 12 residues. The V end was cut by 4 bases, the J end by 2 bases, with 4 bases between. The CDR3 loop reads CASSPPGNTIYF. The CDR3 DNA follows: TGTGCCAGCAGCCCCCCTGGAAACACCATATATTTT.

In DNA, the CDR3 is TGTGCCAGCAGTTTATACGCGACAGGGGATGGCTACACCTTC. Protein: CASSLYATGDGYTF. The chain combines TRBV27 with TRBJ1-2, with TRBD1 matching 8 bases. Germline CDR1 and CDR2: MNHEY and SMNVEV (reference sequence). J lost 6 bases, V lost 1 base, and 4 bases had no gene match. The CDR3 totals 14 residues.

This clone was detected only a few times. The V and J genes are TRBV6-6 and TRBJ2-3; D ambiguous. Trimming cost V 4 bases and J 1 base, with 9 bases left between them. CDR1 is MNHNY, CDR2 SVGAGI, per germline (reference sequence). The CDR3 totals 14 residues. The CDR3 reads CASSFRPGTDTQYF. Here the CDR3 DNA reads TGTGCCAGCAGTTTCCGACCCGGCACAGATACGCAGTATTTT.

The chain links TRBV7-9 to TRBJ1-1; a possible D gene is TRBD1 (5 bases). Germline V CDR1 and CDR2: SEHNR, FQNEAQ (reference sequence). The CDR3 length is 14 residues. The V gene lost 4 bases and the J gene lost 7 bases, with 16 bases spanning the gap. DNA of the CDR3: TGTGCCAGCAGCTCGGATCTCAGGGAGCGTGAAGCTTTCTTT. Protein sequence: CASSSDLREREAFF.

The CDR3: CTSSQGGLAGDF. For the CDR3, the DNA is TGCACCAGCAGCCAAGGGGGCCTAGCGGGGGACTTC. The chain is built from TRBV1 and TRBJ2-5; no DNA check was done on the table's D call, TRBD2. TRBV1 is labeled a pseudogene. The CDR3 contains 12 residues.

CDR3 DNA: TGTGCCAGCAGCCCGAGGGGGACTAGGAACACTGAAGCTTTCTTT. Protein product: CASSPRGTRNTEAFF. This sequence joins TRBV11-1 and TRBJ1-1; a possible D gene is TRBD1 (6 bases). Germline CDR1 and CDR2: SGHAT and FQDESV (reference sequence). The CDR3 loop spans 15 amino acids. The V end lost 5 bases, the J end lost 1 base, and 14 bases lay between the germline ends.

The chain carries TRBV18 and TRBJ1-3; 8 bases are a match to TRBD1. Germline values: CDR1 KGHSH, CDR2 LQKENI. With 6 bases clipped from V and 1 base from J, the junction kept 2 bases outside the gene matches. The CDR3 consists of 14 residues. The CDR3 reads CASSHRGSGNTIYF. DNA of the CDR3: TGTGCCAGCTCGCACAGGGGGTCTGGAAACACCATATATTTT. The full variable domain, with the rest looked up from reference TRBV18 and TRBJ1-3, is NAGVMQNPRHLVRRRGQEARLRCSPMKGHSHVYWYRQLPEEGLKFMVYLQKENIIDESGMPKERFSAEFPKEGPSILRIQQVVRGDSAAYFCASSHRGSGNTIYFGEGSWLTVV.